The table lists the clone carrying this T cell receptor beta chain with a few counts. Its antigen remains unidentified. The CDR3 runs 13 residues. Germline CDR1 and CDR2: LNHDA and SQIVND (reference sequence). Trimming took 5 bases from V and 7 from J, leaving 12 bases between them. This sample is part of a study of T cell repertoires in cytomegalovirus infection. General study points: HLA-C-restricted TCR beta clonotypes specific for CMV led the ex vivo response. Identification of carriers of CMV plus the relevant HLA was performed using cumulative public TCR beta family frequency.

TCRdb passed the reads through MiXCR, listing each CDR3 protein once. In the table there are about 740,000 distinct CDR3 sequences, approximately 40% of which are singletons. The clonotype comes from a human donor in good health (CMV status not recorded). Some clones in this sample may be carry-over from other donors' samples. The V gene is TRBV19, the J gene TRBJ1-5; D ambiguous. The material sequenced was PBMCs. The CDR3 loop reads CASSVRVVQPQHF. In nucleotides, the CDR3 is TGTGCCAGTAGTGTTAGGGTTGTCCAGCCCCAGCATTTT.